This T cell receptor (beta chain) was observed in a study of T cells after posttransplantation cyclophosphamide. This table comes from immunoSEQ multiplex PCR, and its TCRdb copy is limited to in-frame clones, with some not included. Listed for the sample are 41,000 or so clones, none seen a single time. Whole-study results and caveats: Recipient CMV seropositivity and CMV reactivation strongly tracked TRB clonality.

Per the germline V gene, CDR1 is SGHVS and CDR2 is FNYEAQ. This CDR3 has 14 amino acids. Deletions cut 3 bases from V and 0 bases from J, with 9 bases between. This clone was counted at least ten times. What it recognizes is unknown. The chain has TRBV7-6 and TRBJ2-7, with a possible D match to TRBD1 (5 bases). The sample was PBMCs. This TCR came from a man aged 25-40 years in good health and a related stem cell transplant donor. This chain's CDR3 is CASSLQQDSYEQYF. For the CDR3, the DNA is TGTGCCAGCAGCTTGCAACAGGACTCCTACGAGCAGTACTTC. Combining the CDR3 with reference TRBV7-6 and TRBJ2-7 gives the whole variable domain GAGVSQSPRYKVTKRGQDVALRCDPISGHVSLYWYRQALGQGPEFLTYFNYEAQQDKSGLPNDRFSAERPEGSISTLTIQRTEQRDSAMYRCASSLQQDSYEQYFGPGTRLTVT.